This T cell receptor (beta chain) is from a study of OX40 agonist ivuxolimab in advanced cancers. Study details: Ivuxolimab is a fully human IgG2 antibody that activates OX40 (CD134). Notes on the study in general: Both blood CD4+ and CD8+ T cells showed clonal growth by week 6 at 0.1 to 3.0 mg/kg.

This CDR3 is 18 amino acids long. The junction had 17 bases not matched to a gene; V was cut back by 8 bases and J by 2 bases. Per germline, CDR1 SEHNR and CDR2 FQNEAQ (reference sequence). Generated by immunoSEQ multiplex PCR, the TCRdb table keeps only in-frame clones and is missing some. The data show 80,000 to 95,000 clones, with approximately 86% seen just once and approximately 2% held by the top ten. Drawing of blood for sampling happened at baseline, at cycle 4 day 1, and at cycle 7 day 1. Worth noting for this clone: What it binds is unknown.

The gene calls are TRBV7-9 and TRBJ2-2, with 7 positions matching TRBD1. The TCR was taken from an adult with an advanced solid tumor such as melanoma, head and neck, liver or kidney cancer. The starting material was CD4+ or CD8+ T cells sorted from blood, obtained in a trial of the OX40 agonist ivuxolimab. The CDR3 protein is CASGRVKADRRNTGELFF. DNA of the CDR3: TGTGCCAGCGGACGGGTGAAAGCGGACAGGCGAAACACCGGGGAGCTGTTTTTT.